This T cell receptor beta chain was obtained from a study of blood T cell repertoires in COVID-19. Study overall: COVID-19 samples collected from the United States, Italy and Spain covered acute and convalescent phases.

Some clones are missing from TCRdb's copy, which holds only in-frame ones; the method was immunoSEQ multiplex PCR. The repertoire has about 130,000 clones, 90% to 95% of them found once; the top ten carry roughly 2.1%. The CDR3 runs 16 residues. The V and J ends lost 1 base and 5 bases, in that order; junction bases with no gene match: 8. Germline lookup yields CDR1 SGHRS and CDR2 YFSETQ. Sequencing input: peripheral blood. The J gene is TRBJ2-3, the V gene TRBV5-1; 9 positions agree with TRBD2. This receptor was taken from a man aged 50-60 years with COVID-19, enrolled during active disease. The CDR3 bases are TGCGCCAGCAGCTTGTCGGGCGGGAGGGCCGGAGATACGCAGTATTTT. Translated: CASSLSGGRAGDTQYF.